The next 5 T cell receptor beta chains were all read from a single sample in a study of cytomegalovirus exposure and HLA in healthy donors (dated by TCRdb to about 2017). The method behind the library was the immunoSEQ multiplex PCR assay. The multiplex PCR relied on a mix of 60 forward primers for TCR Vbeta segments and 13 reverse primers for TCR Jbeta segments. TCRdb mirrors the immuneACCESS table, restricted to in-frame sequences. Some clones are absent from its copies; in checked studies, under half trace to an unresolved V gene, and the reason for the others is unknown. For this sample there are 150,000 or so clones; around 68% appear just once. 1.5% of the sample lies in the top ten. Sequencing was carried out using PBMCs. These receptors were taken from a girl aged 5-17 years in good health and CMV-seronegative.

This clone was observed a handful of times. In the same sample, other DNA sequences code for this CDR3. The chain has TRBV5-1 and TRBJ2-5, with D perhaps TRBD1 (6 bases). Trimming pared 0 bases from V and 2 bases from J, leaving 8 bases between. There are 14 residues in the CDR3. Germline V lookup: CDR1 SGHRS, CDR2 YFSETQ. The CDR3 loop reads CASSLGQEQETQYF. CDR3 coding DNA: TGCGCCAGCAGCTTGGGACAGGAACAAGAGACCCAGTACTTC.

A few counts support this clone. J is TRBJ2-1 and V is TRBV12-5; 10 nucleotides match TRBD2. The germline V gene encodes CDR1 LGHNT and CDR2 FRNRAP. V dropped 9 bases and J dropped 6; count of bases not matched to a gene: 2. The CDR3 contains 12 residues. Here the CDR3 reads CASVAGGNEQFF. Here the CDR3 DNA reads TGTGCTAGCGTAGCGGGGGGCAATGAGCAGTTCTTC.

The chain is built from TRBV29-1 and TRBJ2-7; possibly TRBD2 for D (5 bases). From germline, CDR1 is SQVTM and CDR2 ANQGSEA. V was clipped by 6 bases and J by 2 bases, with 14 bases between them. The CDR3 has 13 residues. The CDR3 reads CSVPAGEAYEQYF. The CDR3 coding sequence is TGCAGCGTCCCCGCGGGCGAAGCCTACGAGCAGTACTTC.

This clone was picked up one time. V gene TRBV2 combines with J gene TRBJ1-2; 10 bases align to TRBD1. Germline V gene data show CDR1 as SNHLY and CDR2 as FYNNEI. CDR3 length: 14 residues. The ends lost 5 bases at V and 3 bases at J; junction bases unmatched: 3. The CDR3 spells CASSRDRGDYGYTF. CDR3 DNA: TGTGCCAGCAGTAGGGACAGGGGAGACTATGGCTACACCTTC.

V and J are TRBV11-3 and TRBJ2-2; the match to TRBD1 covers 10 bases. Germline V CDR1 and CDR2: SGHNT, YENEEA. V lost 2 bases and J lost 1; bases outside the gene matches: 7. The CDR3 length is 18 residues. The CDR3 DNA reads as TGTGCCAGCAGCTTAACCTGGGACAGGGGTGAGAACACCGGGGAGCTGTTTTTT. Residues: CASSLTWDRGENTGELFF.